This T cell receptor (beta chain) appears in the sequencing data of a study of T-cell reconstitution after alpha-beta-depleted transplantation in children. Preparation of the TCRbeta library was carried out with unique molecular identifiers. TCRdb fed the PCR reads into MiXCR, producing one record per CDR3 protein. The data contain 600,000 to 700,000 distinct CDR3 sequences, approximately 16% of them seen just once; the ten biggest clones take up 1.1%. The CDR3 is 11 amino acids. V shed 4 bases and J shed 3 bases, with 6 bases lying between them. CDR1 is SQVTM, CDR2 ANQGSEA, per germline. The sample holds many counts of this clonotype.

The receptor comes from a human donor who donated a stem cell graft to a child with acute myeloid leukemia. V and J are TRBV29-1 and TRBJ1-1; D not resolved. This sample comprised PBMCs from the stem cell graft donor, obtained from the stem cell graft. Written as DNA, the CDR3 is TGCAGCGTTGGAAGTTACACTGAAGCTTTCTTT. It encodes CSVGSYTEAFF.